A selection of T cell receptor beta chains follows, all from one sample in a study of blood T cell repertoires in COVID-19. Profiling relied on immunoSEQ multiplex PCR, and the TCRdb table lists in-frame clones only, not all of them. Counted here are around 80,000 clones, 83% occurring once; the ten biggest clones make up roughly 30%. Material: peripheral blood. Every receptor here comes from a woman of 80 years or more with acute or convalescent COVID-19. CDR3s leave out the opening cysteine and the closing phenylalanine or tryptophan.

j_call: TRBJ1-4; v_call: TRBV7-9; cdr3_aa: ASSFSGTVSEKLF
j_call: TRBJ2-5; v_call: TRBV5-5; cdr3_aa: ASSLAPGQETQY
j_call: TRBJ1-5; v_call: TRBV19; cdr3_aa: ASSRAGGGWSNQPQH
j_call: TRBJ2-7; v_call: TRBV7-2; cdr3_aa: ASSLGGSLGGEQY
j_call: TRBJ2-1; v_call: TRBV19; cdr3_aa: ASRNLGEGMLGNEQF
j_call: TRBJ2-2; v_call: TRBV5-1; cdr3_aa: ASSMVELAGELF
j_call: TRBJ2-5; v_call: TRBV7-2; cdr3_aa: ASSPPWTSGRETQY
j_call: TRBJ2-5; v_call: TRBV18; cdr3_aa: ASSPPLASGSQETQY
j_call: TRBJ1-2; v_call: TRBV24-1; cdr3_aa: ATSDSGQGYGYT
j_call: TRBJ2-7; v_call: TRBV2; cdr3_aa: ASAGQQSSYEQY
j_call: TRBJ2-3; v_call: TRBV6-2/TRBV6-3; cdr3_aa: ASSYGLAGGTDTQY
j_call: TRBJ2-7; v_call: TRBV18; cdr3_aa: ASSLTSGEAYEQY
j_call: TRBJ1-1; v_call: TRBV28; cdr3_aa: ASRLPPGQGAENTEAF
j_call: TRBJ1-5; v_call: TRBV5-8; cdr3_aa: ASSVGDRSGNQPQH
j_call: TRBJ2-3; v_call: TRBV7-2; cdr3_aa: ASSLGPGGLDTQY
j_call: TRBJ2-1; v_call: TRBV7-6; cdr3_aa: ASSLSPGQGNNEQF
j_call: TRBJ1-5; v_call: TRBV6-5; cdr3_aa: ASSRGYEAQPQH
j_call: TRBJ1-6; v_call: TRBV2; cdr3_aa: ALQGDYNSPLH
j_call: TRBJ2-3; v_call: TRBV6-1; cdr3_aa: ASSDRTSASSGRALDTQY
j_call: TRBJ1-4; v_call: TRBV28; cdr3_aa: ASSLGGGTSQEKLF
j_call: TRBJ2-3; v_call: TRBV4-1; cdr3_aa: ASSPRADTQY
j_call: TRBJ2-5; v_call: TRBV28; cdr3_aa: ASSLPLAGGPGETQY
j_call: TRBJ2-5; v_call: TRBV24-1; cdr3_aa: ATSDSVWETQY
j_call: TRBJ2-1; v_call: TRBV5-1; cdr3_aa: ASSRTSGTNNEQF
j_call: TRBJ2-7; v_call: TRBV11-3; cdr3_aa: ASSSGTKNSSYEQY
j_call: TRBJ2-7; v_call: TRBV29-1; cdr3_aa: SVRGQGTYEQY
j_call: TRBJ1-5; v_call: TRBV9; cdr3_aa: ASSLDSSNQPQH
j_call: TRBJ1-1; v_call: TRBV2; cdr3_aa: ASRITGAHTEAF
j_call: TRBJ2-5; v_call: TRBV3-1/TRBV3-2; cdr3_aa: ASSQDSFETQY